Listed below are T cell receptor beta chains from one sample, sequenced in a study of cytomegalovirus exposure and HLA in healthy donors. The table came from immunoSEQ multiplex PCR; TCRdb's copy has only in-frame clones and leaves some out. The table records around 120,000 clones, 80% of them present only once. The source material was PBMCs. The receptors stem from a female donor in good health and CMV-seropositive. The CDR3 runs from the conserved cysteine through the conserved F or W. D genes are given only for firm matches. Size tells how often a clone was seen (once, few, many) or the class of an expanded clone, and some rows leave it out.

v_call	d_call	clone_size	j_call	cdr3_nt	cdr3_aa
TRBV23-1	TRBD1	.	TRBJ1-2	TGCGCCAGCAGTCAATCGGAGGGGGCTTCTAACTATGGCTACACCTTC	CASSQSEGASNYGYTF
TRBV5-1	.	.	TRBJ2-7	TGCGCCAGCAGCTTGGACGGCTCCTACGAGCAGTACTTC	CASSLDGSYEQYF
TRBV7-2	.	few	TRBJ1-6	TGTGCCAGCAGCTTCGGGGTGCCGACCTATAATTCACCCCTCCACTTT	CASSFGVPTYNSPLHF
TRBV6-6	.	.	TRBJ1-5	TGTGCCAGCAGTCACAGGGTCAATCAGCCCCAGCATTTT	CASSHRVNQPQHF
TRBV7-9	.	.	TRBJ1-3	TGTGCCAGCAGCTTCCCGGAGGGAGGAGGAAACACCATATATTTT	CASSFPEGGGNTIYF
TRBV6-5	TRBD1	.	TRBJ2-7	TGTGCCAGCAGCTCCGGGACAGGGATCGAGCAGTACTTC	CASSSGTGIEQYF
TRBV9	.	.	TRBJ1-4	TGTGCCAGCAGCGTAGGAGGGTCTTCTAATGAAAAACTGTTTTTT	CASSVGGSSNEKLFF
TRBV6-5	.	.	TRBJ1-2	TGTGCCAGCAGTTTTCGAGGGGGCTATGGCTACACCTTC	CASSFRGGYGYTF
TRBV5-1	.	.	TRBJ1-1	TGCGCCAGCAGTCCGGGACTGGGAACTGAAGCTTTCTTT	CASSPGLGTEAFF
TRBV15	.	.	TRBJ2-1	TGTGCCACCAGCAGAGAAGGCAGGGGAAGCAATGAGCAGTTCTTC	CATSREGRGSNEQFF
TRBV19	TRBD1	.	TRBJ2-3	TGTGCCAGTAGTATAGTCCGGACAGGGGGCCGAGATACGCAGTATTTT	CASSIVRTGGRDTQYF
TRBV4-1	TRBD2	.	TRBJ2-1	TGCGCCAGCAGCCAAGATCCACTAGCGGGGGTCGATGAGCAGTTCTTC	CASSQDPLAGVDEQFF
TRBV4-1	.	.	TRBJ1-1	TGCGCCAGCAGCCACCCCGGGGGGGCGACTGAAGCTTTCTTT	CASSHPGGATEAFF
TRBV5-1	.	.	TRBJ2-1	TGCGCCAGCAGCGGGGCCATGAGCTCCTACAATGAGCAGTTCTTC	CASSGAMSSYNEQFF
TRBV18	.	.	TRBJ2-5	TGTGCCAGCTCATTTGCGACAGACCTCCAAGAGACCCAGTACTTC	CASSFATDLQETQYF
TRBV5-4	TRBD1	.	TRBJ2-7	TGTGCCAGCAGCCAGCCGGGACAGGGGGAAAACGAGCAGTACTTC	CASSQPGQGENEQYF
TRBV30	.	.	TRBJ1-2	TGTGCCTGGAGGATCGGCTATGGCTACACCTTC	CAWRIGYGYTF
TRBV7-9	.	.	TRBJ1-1	TGTGCCAGCAGCGCGCGGGGTAAAGCTTTCTTT	CASSARGKAFF
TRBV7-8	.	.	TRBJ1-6	TGTGCCAGCAGCCCCGGCCGGCAGGGGAATAATTCACCCCTCCACTTT	CASSPGRQGNNSPLHF
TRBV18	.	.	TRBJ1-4	TGTGCCAGCTCACCCAAGAGACAGGAGGAAAAACTGTTTTTT	CASSPKRQEEKLFF
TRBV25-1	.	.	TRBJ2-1	TGTGCCAGCAGTGAATGGCCCCAGGCGGGGAATGAGCAGTTCTTC	CASSEWPQAGNEQFF
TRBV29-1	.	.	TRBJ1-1	TGCAGCGTTGACGGAGGGACGAACACTGAAGCTTTCTTT	CSVDGGTNTEAFF
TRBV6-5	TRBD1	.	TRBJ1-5	TGTGCCAGCAGACGGGACAGGTCTAGCAATCAGCCCCAGCATTTT	CASRRDRSSNQPQHF
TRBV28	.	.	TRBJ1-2	TGTGCCAGTGGCACAACTTCAACAGGGATTGACGACACCTTC	CASGTTSTGIDDTF
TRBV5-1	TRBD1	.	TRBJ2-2	TGCGCCAGCAGCTTGGAGGTGACAGGGTCTGGCGGGGAGCTGTTTTTT	CASSLEVTGSGGELFF
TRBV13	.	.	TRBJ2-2	TGTGCCAGCAGCCCCCGGACTAAAAACACCGGGGAGCTGTTTTTT	CASSPRTKNTGELFF
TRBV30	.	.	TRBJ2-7	TGTGCCTGGAGTAGGGGAAGGAGCTACGAGCAGTACTTC	CAWSRGRSYEQYF
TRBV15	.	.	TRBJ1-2	TGTGCCACCAGCAGAGTTTTTAGGACAGCTAACTATGGCTACACCTTC	CATSRVFRTANYGYTF